This T cell receptor (beta chain) was recorded in a study of shared T cell receptors in the human thymus. TCRdb's table, derived via immunoSEQ multiplex PCR, lists solely in-frame clones and lacks some. The table shows 500,000 to 850,000 clones, with 80% to 90% occurring only once. With regard to this clone: Other nucleotide sequences in the sample specify the same CDR3.

Germline V gives CDR1 DFQATT, CDR2 SNEGSKA (reference sequence). The V and J ends lost 5 bases and 1 base respectively, with 5 bases between them. This CDR3 has 11 amino acids. These data are also associated with another study on human thymus T cells. That publication notes: Immunologically healthy infants in Finland undergoing congenital heart defect surgery were the donors. Corrective cardiac surgery supplied the resected thymus tissue. V and J gene usage appeared biased in thymic and blood repertoires. Highly overlapping thymic repertoires in unrelated individuals were reported by related research.

The material sequenced was thymocytes. The J gene is TRBJ2-5, the V gene TRBV20-1; tentatively, D is TRBD1 (5 bases). This receptor was identified in a boy under two years old with a congenital heart defect. CDR3 region: CSAQGQETQYF. In nucleotides, the CDR3 is TGCAGTGCTCAGGGCCAAGAGACCCAGTACTTC.